These 31 T cell receptor beta chains came from one sample sequenced in a study of blood T cell repertoires in COVID-19. Sequencing used immunoSEQ multiplex PCR; TCRdb keeps in-frame clones, though not all of them. Of some 250,000 clones listed, more than 70% were seen once; the top ten hold 0.75% to 1%. The sequenced sample consisted of peripheral blood. All receptors derive from a woman aged 40 to 55 who had recovered from COVID-19.

The rearrangement joins TRBV28 to TRBJ2-1; perhaps TRBD2 as D (5 bases). This CDR3 contains 9 residues. Germline V gene data show CDR1 as MDHEN and CDR2 as SYDVKM. V was trimmed by 11 bases and J by 15 bases, leaving 14 bases between them. This CDR3 reads CAPYPRGFF. The CDR3 nucleotides are TGTGCCCCCTATCCTCGGGGGTTCTTC.

This clone was recorded once. The V call is TRBV7-3, the J call TRBJ2-2, with 8 bases identical to TRBD2. The CDR3 is 16 amino acids. Germline lookup yields CDR1 SGHTA and CDR2 FQGTGA. The V gene end was trimmed by 5 bases and the J gene end by 3 bases; junction bases not matched to a gene: 8. CDR3 protein: CASSPAGDLHTGELFF. In nucleotides, the CDR3 is TGTGCCAGCAGCCCAGCGGGAGACCTCCACACCGGGGAGCTGTTTTTT.

The rearrangement joins TRBV9 to TRBJ2-6; 8 bases are a match to TRBD2. CDR1 and CDR2 (germline): SGDLS, YYNGEE. The ends lost 4 bases at V and 2 bases at J; junction bases unmatched: 5. The CDR3 contains 16 residues. In nucleotides, the CDR3 is TGTGCCAGCAGCCCCCACGGGAGGGCTGGGGCCAACGTCCTGACTTTC. Residues: CASSPHGRAGANVLTF. The whole variable domain, filled in from reference TRBV9 and TRBJ2-6, reads DSGVTQTPKHLITATGQRVTLRCSPRSGDLSVYWYQQSLDQGLQFLIQYYNGEERAKGNILERFSAQQFPDLHSELNLSSLELGDSALYFCASSPHGRAGANVLTFGAGSRLTVL.

The rearrangement uses TRBV7-9 and TRBJ2-3; 7 bases are a match to TRBD1. Germline trimming cut 5 bases from V and 5 bases from J; bases unmatched to any gene: 4. Germline CDR1 and CDR2: SEHNR and FQNEAQ (reference sequence). The CDR3 is 13 residues long. As DNA, the CDR3 is TGTGCCAGCAGCCCACAGGGGAAAGATACGCAGTATTTT. Its translation is CASSPQGKDTQYF.

V and J are TRBV24-1 and TRBJ2-2; TRBD2 matches 15 bases. Per germline, CDR1 KGHDR and CDR2 SFDVKD. V was pared by 7 bases and J by 8 bases, with 4 bases of the junction left unmatched. The CDR3 has 15 residues. CDR3 in DNA: TGTGCCACCAGCCGAGGACTAGCGGGAGGGGGGGAGCTGTTTTTT. Amino acid sequence: CATSRGLAGGGELFF.

V usage is TRBV19 and J usage is TRBJ2-7; possible D gene TRBD1, 5 bases. The germline V gene has CDR1 LNHDA and CDR2 SQIVND (reference sequence). The CDR3 is made up of 15 amino acids. With 3 bases removed from V and 0 bases from J, the gap between germline ends came to 12 bases. The CDR3 bases are TGTGCCAGTAGTATGGGGCAGTCGACCTCCTACGAGCAGTACTTC. Residues: CASSMGQSTSYEQYF.

V is TRBV16 and J is TRBJ2-7; D call uncertain. This CDR3 spans 13 amino acids. CDR1 and CDR2 (germline): KGHSY, FQNENV. Trimming shortened V by 0 bases and J by 2 bases, and 5 bases separated the two germline ends. The CDR3 region is CASSQSGPYEQYF. The CDR3 DNA sequence: TGTGCCAGCAGCCAATCGGGCCCCTACGAGCAGTACTTC.

This chain uses TRBV4-3 with TRBJ1-2, with 10 bases aligning to TRBD1. J gave up 7 bases and V 0 bases, and 5 bases lay outside the gene matches. Germline CDR1 and CDR2: LGHNA and YSLEER. The CDR3 consists of 15 residues. CDR3 sequence: CASSQDSGTGVGYTF. CDR3 DNA sequence: TGCGCCAGCAGCCAAGATTCCGGGACAGGGGTTGGCTACACCTTC.

V is TRBV2 and J is TRBJ2-1; 7 bases fit TRBD2. Germline lookup yields CDR1 SNHLY and CDR2 FYNNEI. J was trimmed by 3 bases and V by 4 bases; bases with no gene match: 6. The CDR3 is made up of 15 amino acids. Written as DNA, the CDR3 is TGTGCCAGCAGTGGTGGGCTAGCGGTCTACAATGAGCAGTTCTTC. This sequence encodes CASSGGLAVYNEQFF.

The chain is built from TRBV4-3 and TRBJ1-1, with D tentatively TRBD1 (6 bases). Germline CDR1 LGHNA, CDR2 YSLEER. Trimming removed 4 bases from V and 5 bases from J, with 17 bases in between. The CDR3 totals 15 residues. The CDR3 nucleotides are TGCGCCAGCAGCCCCGGGGGGGGGCTGGCGACTGAAGCTTTCTTT. Amino acid sequence: CASSPGGGLATEAFF.

The V call is TRBV5-6, the J call TRBJ2-5; 9 positions match TRBD2. Germline CDR1 reads SGHDT; CDR2 reads YYEEEE. The CDR3 is made up of 16 amino acids. The ends lost 0 bases at V and 6 bases at J; junction bases unmatched: 9. The CDR3: CASSLARLAGLKTQYF. The DNA for the CDR3 is TGTGCCAGCAGCTTGGCCCGGCTAGCGGGATTAAAGACCCAGTACTTC.

The V gene is TRBV19, the J gene TRBJ2-5, with TRBD2 matching over 7 bases. This CDR3 has 14 amino acids. Germline CDR1 and CDR2: LNHDA and SQIVND (reference sequence). The V and J ends lost 3 bases and 5 bases, in that order; junction bases with no gene match: 6. CDR3: CASSIGGGVETQYF. In nucleotides, the CDR3 is TGTGCCAGTAGTATTGGGGGGGGAGTGGAGACCCAGTACTTC.

The gene calls are TRBV3-1 (or the pseudogene TRBV3-2) and TRBJ1-2; 8 bases match TRBD1. Looked up from germline, CDR1 is LGHDT and CDR2 is YNNKEL (reference sequence). V shed 8 bases, J shed 4 bases, and the junction held 6 bases outside the gene matches. CDR3 length: 13 residues. The CDR3, as DNA: TGTGCCAGCGCGACAGGGGTTGCCTATGGCTACACCTTC. It is translated as CASATGVAYGYTF.

The table lists this clone with a few counts. Germline and junction disagree at one end, which may indicate a read error. The chain employs TRBV7-9 and TRBJ2-3; 13 bases map to TRBD2. Germline V CDR1 and CDR2: SEHNR, FQNEAQ (reference sequence). This CDR3 region has 17 residues. The CDR3 bases are TGTGCCAGCAGCTTAGCGCGGACTAGCGGGAGCAAAGATACGCAGTATTTT. Residues: CASSLARTSGSKDTQYF.

The J gene is TRBJ1-6, the V gene TRBV30; D is unclear. CDR1 and CDR2 from the germline V gene are GTSNPN and SVGIG (reference sequence). Trimming left V 3 bases short and J 7 bases short, with 4 bases between. The CDR3 extends over 11 amino acids. The CDR3 sequence is CAWRENSPLHF. Here the CDR3 DNA reads TGTGCCTGGAGGGAGAATTCACCCCTCCACTTT.

V is TRBV9 and J is TRBJ1-2; possibly TRBD1 for D (5 bases). V was clipped by 4 bases and J by 5 bases, with 18 bases between them. The CDR3 totals 15 residues. Germline assignment: CDR1 SGDLS and CDR2 YYNGEE. In nucleotides, the CDR3 is TGTGCCAGCAGCCCCCAGTTGGGGGAGGGTTATGGCTACACCTTC. It specifies CASSPQLGEGYGYTF. Based on the CDR3 plus reference TRBV9 and TRBJ1-2, the full variable domain is DSGVTQTPKHLITATGQRVTLRCSPRSGDLSVYWYQQSLDQGLQFLIQYYNGEERAKGNILERFSAQQFPDLHSELNLSSLELGDSALYFCASSPQLGEGYGYTFGSGTRLTVV.

The V call is TRBV5-4, the J call TRBJ2-3; D may be TRBD1 (7 bases). CDR3 size: 15 residues. Trimming stripped 4 bases from V and 2 bases from J, with 14 bases between. Germline values: CDR1 SGHNT, CDR2 YYREEE (reference sequence). The CDR3 loop reads CASSTQGGHTDTQYF. Here the CDR3 DNA reads TGTGCCAGCAGCACCCAGGGGGGCCACACAGATACGCAGTATTTT.

The J gene is TRBJ2-7, the V gene TRBV29-1; 8 positions match TRBD1. The trim removed 3 bases at V and 5 bases at J, leaving 9 bases unmatched. The CDR3 sequence is 14 residues long. Germline CDR1 and CDR2: SQVTM and ANQGSEA. CDR3 in amino acids: CSVEWGDRGHEQYF. CDR3 in DNA: TGCAGCGTTGAGTGGGGAGACAGGGGCCACGAGCAGTACTTC.

J is TRBJ2-1 and V is TRBV6-2 or TRBV6-3; perhaps TRBD2 as D (6 bases). Germline loops: CDR1 MNHEY, CDR2 SVGEGT. This CDR3 has 13 residues. V was shortened by 3 bases and J by 8 bases, with 11 bases between the two germline ends. The CDR3 here is CASSYRTMHEQFF. In nucleotides, the CDR3 is TGTGCCAGCAGTTATCGGACTATGCATGAGCAGTTCTTC.

This clone has a single count. The V and J genes are TRBV19 and TRBJ2-1; TRBD2 agrees at 7 bases. The CDR3 consists of 12 residues. The V segment lost 7 bases and the J segment 10 bases; nucleotides outside the gene matches: 7. Germline lookup yields CDR1 LNHDA and CDR2 SQIVND (reference sequence). CDR3 DNA: TGTGCCAGTAATTTAGAGCGGGGCGAGCAGTTCTTC. Translated, it gives CASNLERGEQFF.

The J gene is TRBJ1-2, the V gene TRBV6-5; maybe TRBD1 (5 bases). The CDR3 consists of 15 residues. Trimming removed 2 bases from V and 7 bases from J, with 17 bases in between. CDR1 MNHEY and CDR2 SVGAGI come from the germline V gene. As DNA, the CDR3 is TGTGCCAGCAGTTACACAAACCGGGGGGAGGTTGGCTACACCTTC. This encodes CASSYTNRGEVGYTF.

This clone was seen a handful of times. The chain uses TRBV9 and TRBJ1-5; tentative D call: TRBD1 (6 bases). The CDR3 has 16 residues. Between the trimmed V and J ends, which lost 0 bases and 3 bases, there was a span of 13 bases. The germline V gene encodes CDR1 SGDLS and CDR2 YYNGEE. DNA of the CDR3: TGTGCCAGCAGCGTAGATCCGGCAGGGGTCAATCAGCCCCAGCATTTT. Translated: CASSVDPAGVNQPQHF.

The chain carries TRBV13 and TRBJ1-3, with D possibly TRBD1 on 6 matching bases. This CDR3 has 14 residues. CDR1 is PRHDT, CDR2 FYEKMQ, per germline (reference sequence). Trimming removed 3 bases at V and 2 bases at J, with 8 bases between. In DNA form, the CDR3 reads TGTGCCAGCAGCTTCGGGGGGCCTGGAAACACCATATATTTT. Encoded protein: CASSFGGPGNTIYF.

V usage is TRBV28 and J usage is TRBJ2-7; D may be TRBD2 (5 bases). CDR3 size: 13 residues. V lost 2 bases and J lost 4, with 9 bases in between. CDR1 MDHEN and CDR2 SYDVKM come from the germline V gene. As DNA, the CDR3 is TGTGCCAGCAGTTTAAGCAGCGGATACGAGCAGTACTTC. It codes for CASSLSSGYEQYF. The full variable domain, completed using reference TRBV28 and TRBJ2-7, is DVKVTQSSRYLVKRTGEKVFLECVQDMDHENMFWYRQDPGLGLRLIYFSYDVKMKEKGDIPEGYSVSREKKERFSLILESASTNQTSMYLCASSLSSGYEQYFGPGTRLTVT.

This clone was detected ten times or more. The J gene is TRBJ1-1, the V gene TRBV30, with 8 bases matching TRBD1. The V segment lost 2 bases and the J segment 6 bases; nucleotides outside the gene matches: 11. Germline V lookup: CDR1 GTSNPN, CDR2 SVGIG (reference sequence). CDR3 length: 15 amino acids. CDR3 loop: CAWSPQDRVPPEAFF. CDR3 nucleotides: TGTGCCTGGAGTCCCCAGGACAGGGTTCCCCCTGAAGCTTTCTTT.

V gene TRBV5-1 combines with J gene TRBJ1-1; TRBD1 matches 9 bases. Germline V lookup: CDR1 SGHRS, CDR2 YFSETQ. The CDR3 runs 13 residues. V dropped 4 bases and J dropped 11; count of bases not matched to a gene: 9. CDR3 DNA: TGCGCCAGCAGCGAAACAGGGGGCCCCGTGGCTTTCTTT. The encoded protein is CASSETGGPVAFF.

This clone was counted a single time. The chain recombines TRBV5-4 with TRBJ1-1, with 9 bases matching TRBD1. The CDR3 extends over 15 amino acids. CDR1 SGHNT and CDR2 YYREEE come from the germline V gene (reference sequence). V shed 4 bases and J 1 base; nucleotides not matched to a gene: 5. The CDR3 DNA is TGTGCCAGCAGCCCCCGGACAGGGGCGAACACTGAAGCTTTCTTT. It is translated as CASSPRTGANTEAFF.

This chain uses TRBV9 with TRBJ1-2; 7 bases match TRBD1. Germline-derived CDR1 and CDR2 are SGDLS and YYNGEE. V trimming: 0 bases; J trimming: 4 bases; junction bases outside the gene matches: 6. The CDR3 is 15 residues long. CDR3 nucleotides: TGTGCCAGCAGCGTAGGGGCCGGGACAGTCTATGGCTACACCTTC. Translation: CASSVGAGTVYGYTF.

This chain joins TRBV27 and TRBJ2-1; 11 bases match TRBD1. The V gene end was trimmed by 2 bases and the J gene end by 8 bases; junction bases not matched to a gene: 5. Germline V gene lookup returns CDR1 MNHEY and CDR2 SMNVEV (reference sequence). CDR3 length: 15 residues. The CDR3 DNA follows: TGTGCCAGCAGTTTACGGGACAGGGGGACCGATGAGCAGTTCTTC. Protein sequence: CASSLRDRGTDEQFF.

The J gene is TRBJ1-1, the V gene TRBV3-1 (or the pseudogene TRBV3-2); 10 nucleotides agree with TRBD1. Per germline, CDR1 LGHDT and CDR2 YNNKEL (reference sequence). After removal of 4 bases from V and 4 bases from J, the junction contained 3 bases not matched to a gene. The CDR3 covers 14 residues. In DNA, the CDR3 is TGTGCCAGCAGCCTTGGACAGGGGGGCACTGAAGCTTTCTTT. Its translation is CASSLGQGGTEAFF.

The V call is TRBV6-5, the J call TRBJ1-2; 7 nucleotides agree with TRBD1. The CDR3 contains 15 residues. V lost 6 bases and J lost 4; bases outside the gene matches: 11. Germline V CDR1 and CDR2: MNHEY, SVGAGI. Here the CDR3 reads CASSPTRQGTYGYTF. For the CDR3, the DNA is TGTGCCAGCAGCCCCACCCGACAGGGCACCTATGGCTACACCTTC.